These 15 T cell receptor beta chains originate from one sample sequenced in a study of OX40 agonist ivuxolimab in advanced cancers. The assay was immunoSEQ multiplex PCR, and TCRdb's table has in-frame clones only and misses some. This table holds 77,000 or so clones, around 92% found once. The sequencing used CD4+ or CD8+ T cells sorted from blood, collected in a trial of the OX40 agonist ivuxolimab. The receptors were gathered from an adult with an advanced solid tumor such as melanoma, head and neck, liver or kidney cancer.

This clone was recorded only once. The rearrangement uses TRBV5-4 and TRBJ2-1; D ambiguous. Germline V lookup: CDR1 SGHNT, CDR2 YYREEE (reference sequence). The V end was cut by 4 bases, the J end by 7 bases, with 9 bases between. The length of the CDR3 is 12 residues. In DNA form, the CDR3 reads TGTGCCAGCAGCAGACTTGTTAATGAGCAGTTCTTC. Translation gives CASSRLVNEQFF.

This clone was observed a few times. This rearrangement joins TRBV9 to TRBJ1-1, with D hard to call. The CDR3 has 13 residues. Germline V lookup: CDR1 SGDLS, CDR2 YYNGEE. V dropped 5 bases and J dropped 4 bases, with 12 bases sitting between them. As DNA, the CDR3 is TGTGCCAGCAGTCCTCAGTCTGGCACTGAAGCTTTCTTT. Protein product: CASSPQSGTEAFF.

This clone was observed once. The chain links TRBV4-1 to TRBJ2-1; D perhaps matches TRBD2 (5 bases). Germline V CDR1 and CDR2: MGHRA, YSYEKL. V lost 0 bases to trimming and J lost 0 bases, with 12 bases between them. This CDR3 comprises 17 residues. DNA of the CDR3: TGCGCCAGCAGCCAAGATGGGAGCCGCAGCTCCTACAATGAGCAGTTCTTC. Translating it yields CASSQDGSRSSYNEQFF.

The chain recombines TRBV28 with TRBJ1-1; D unresolved. CDR3 length: 14 amino acids. Germline CDR1 reads MDHEN; CDR2 reads SYDVKM. Trimming left V 3 bases short and J 1 base short, with 9 bases between. The CDR3 loop reads CASSFPTRNTEAFF. The CDR3 region has the DNA TGTGCCAGCAGTTTTCCGACAAGGAACACTGAAGCTTTCTTT.

The chain employs TRBV6-1 and TRBJ2-1, with TRBD2 matching over 7 bases. This CDR3 has 14 residues. V shed 2 bases, J shed 2 bases, and the junction held 0 bases outside the gene matches. Per the germline V gene, CDR1 is MNHNS and CDR2 is SASEGT. CDR3 nucleotides: TGTGCCAGCAGTGAACTAGCGGCCTACAATGAGCAGTTCTTC. Protein sequence: CASSELAAYNEQFF.

The CDR3 nucleotides read TGCGCCAGCAGCACGACAGGGGGCTTGAACACTGAAGCTTTCTTT. This encodes CASSTTGGLNTEAFF. This chain uses TRBV5-1 with TRBJ1-1, with 10 positions matching TRBD1. There are 15 residues in the CDR3. The trim removed 4 bases at V and 0 bases at J, leaving 3 bases unmatched. Germline CDR1 is SGHRS and CDR2 is YFSETQ. Drawing the rest from reference TRBV5-1 and TRBJ1-1, the complete variable domain is KAGVTQTPRYLIKTRGQQVTLSCSPISGHRSVSWYQQTPGQGLQFLFEYFSETQRNKGNFPGRFSGRQFSNSRSEMNVSTLELGDSALYLCASSTTGGLNTEAFFGQGTRLTVV.

This clone was counted a single time. V is TRBV12-5 and J is TRBJ2-7; the D is unclear. The CDR3 has 15 amino acids. CDR1 and CDR2 (germline): LGHNT, FRNRAP. V lost 4 bases to trimming and J lost 2 bases, with 15 bases between them. DNA for the CDR3: TGTGCTAGTGGTTGGGCTTTGGGTTTGGCCTACGAGCAGTACTTC. It yields the protein CASGWALGLAYEQYF.

The chain is built from TRBV5-1 and TRBJ1-2; D possibly corresponds to TRBD1 (6 bases). The CDR3 consists of 16 residues. CDR1 SGHRS and CDR2 YFSETQ come from the germline V gene. V lost 2 bases to trimming and J lost 1 base, with 15 bases between them. The CDR3 DNA is TGCGCCAGCAGCTTCTTGCCAGGGGAAAATAACTATGGCTACACCTTC. Translated: CASSFLPGENNYGYTF.

The chain couples TRBV6-6 to TRBJ2-7; TRBD2 matches 7 bases. The germline gives CDR1 MNHNY, CDR2 SVGAGI (reference sequence). CDR3 length: 16 residues. V gave up 9 bases and J gave up 2 bases; unmatched junction bases: 16. CDR3 loop: CASKRGAASGTYEQYF. CDR3 nucleotides: TGTGCCAGTAAGAGGGGTGCTGCTAGCGGAACCTACGAGCAGTACTTC.

J is TRBJ2-7 and V is TRBV27; D is perhaps TRBD1 or TRBD2 (5 bases each). Germline V gene sequence: CDR1 MNHEY, CDR2 SMNVEV (reference sequence). The CDR3 is 12 residues long. Deletions cut 3 bases from V and 6 bases from J, with 9 bases between. The CDR3 loop reads CASSLRGAEQYF. DNA for the CDR3: TGTGCCAGCAGTTTGAGGGGTGCCGAGCAGTACTTC.

This rearrangement joins TRBV4-1 to TRBJ1-1, with unresolved D. CDR3 length: 15 amino acids. Trimming took 2 bases from V and 1 from J, leaving 11 bases between them. Germline values: CDR1 MGHRA, CDR2 YSYEKL. The CDR3 loop reads CASSQLDTANTEAFF. The CDR3 region has the DNA TGCGCCAGCAGCCAACTAGACACTGCGAACACTGAAGCTTTCTTT.

The rearrangement joins TRBV7-2 to TRBJ1-2; 7 positions agree with TRBD1. The CDR3 is 13 residues long. Unmatched junction bases numbered 3, after V lost 3 bases and J lost 5 bases. Per germline, CDR1 SGHTA and CDR2 FQGNSA. The DNA for the CDR3 is TGTGCCAGCAGCTTCGGGACAGTTTATGGCTACACCTTC. It codes for CASSFGTVYGYTF.

This clone has more than one count but fewer than ten. The rearrangement links TRBV6-1 to TRBJ2-2; TRBD2 matches at 8 bases. The CDR3 loop spans 16 amino acids. V was pared by 2 bases and J by 5 bases, with 7 bases of the junction left unmatched. In germline, CDR1 is MNHNS, CDR2 SASEGT. CDR3 residues: CASSESVGGGTGELFF. CDR3 sequence (DNA): TGTGCCAGCAGTGAATCTGTAGGCGGGGGGACCGGGGAGCTGTTTTTT.

This rearrangement joins TRBV19 to TRBJ1-4; the match to TRBD1 covers 11 bases. Germline trimming cut 6 bases from V and 3 bases from J; bases unmatched to any gene: 3. The CDR3 is 15 amino acids. Germline V lookup: CDR1 LNHDA, CDR2 SQIVND (reference sequence). The CDR3 is CASSGQGAANEKLFF. The CDR3 DNA is TGTGCCAGTAGCGGACAGGGGGCAGCTAATGAAAAACTGTTTTTT.

The chain recombines TRBV9 with TRBJ2-2; D remains unclear. This CDR3 is 12 amino acids long. Trimming shortened V by 3 bases and J by 8 bases, and 8 bases separated the two germline ends. Germline V gene sequence: CDR1 SGDLS, CDR2 YYNGEE. The chain's CDR3 is CASSASTGELFF. In nucleotides, the CDR3 is TGTGCCAGCAGCGCCTCAACAGGGGAGCTGTTTTTT.